The TCR beta chain under discussion was sequenced for a study of regulatory T cells in long-lasting Graves disease. The wider study: For a period under 3 months, newly diagnosed Graves' patients had taken antithyroid drugs.

Indicated time point: newly diagnosed GD, antithyroid drugs for less than 3 months. The TCR library was made from RNA that had been extracted from PBMCs in TRIzol. This clonotype was observed a few times. Arm-PCR of CDR3 regions and iRepertoire HTBI primers were the basis on which TCR beta libraries were built. MiXCR, run by TCRdb on the multiplex PCR reads, gives a single entry per CDR3 protein. The sample holds approximately 400,000 distinct CDR3 sequences, about a sixth seen once. This TCR was recovered from a female donor with Graves disease. Sequencing was performed on peripheral blood mononuclear cells (PBMCs), taken at new diagnosis, from a patient treated with antithyroid drugs.

CDR3 protein: CASSQAGGVYNEQFF. CDR3 coding DNA: TGCGCCAGCAGCCAAGCGGGAGGGGTCTACAATGAGCAGTTCTTC. This chain joins TRBV4-3 and TRBJ2-1; TRBD2 matches at 8 bases. The CDR3 totals 15 residues. CDR1 LGHNA and CDR2 YSLEER come from the germline V gene. V lost 1 base and J lost 3; bases outside the gene matches: 2.